The rows below give T cell receptor beta chains drawn from one sample of a study of blood T cell repertoires in COVID-19. TCRdb keeps only in-frame clones here, not all; method: immunoSEQ multiplex PCR. Here the sample spans about 190,000 clones, 65% to 85% being singletons. The sample was PBMCs or T cells enriched from blood (not recorded which). These receptors all stem from a woman aged 25 to 39 who had recovered from COVID-19. CDR3s include the opening cysteine and the closing phenylalanine or tryptophan. The D gene is left open where the match is weak. The size field is filled for only some rows; it gives once, few, many or a size class.

>TRBJ2-7|.|TRBD2|TRBV11-1
CASSPTWTSYEQYF
TGTGCCAGCAGCCCAACATGGACTAGCTACGAGCAGTACTTC
>TRBJ2-3|.|TRBD2|TRBV4-2
CASSQVTGGLGDTQYF
TGTGCCAGCAGCCAAGTTACGGGGGGGCTGGGAGATACGCAGTATTTT
>TRBJ1-4|once|.|TRBV19
CASSPSLGDSKMMFF
TGTGCCAGTAGTCCATCGTTAGGGGACTCAAAAATGATGTTTTTT
>TRBJ1-5|few|.|TRBV7-9
CASSSQRGGNQPQHF
TGTGCCAGCAGTTCGCAGCGGGGGGGCAATCAGCCCCAGCATTTT
>TRBJ1-2|.|.|TRBV4-1
CASSHLVFYGYTF
TGCGCCAGCAGCCATTTAGTCTTCTATGGCTACACCTTC
>TRBJ1-1|few|.|TRBV11-2
CASSPGLFGLGHTEAFF
TGTGCCAGCAGCCCTGGCCTGTTTGGGCTTGGGCACACTGAAGCTTTCTTT
>TRBJ1-6|.|.|TRBV24-1
CATSDSSGYSPLHF
TGTGCCACCAGTGATTCCTCGGGGTACTCACCCCTCCACTTT
>TRBJ1-3|.|.|TRBV30
CASSPGDNSGNTIYF
TGTGCCTCGTCCCCAGGGGACAACTCTGGAAACACCATATATTTT
>TRBJ2-7|.|TRBD2|TRBV6-6
CASSFSGSSDEQYF
TGTGCCAGCAGCTTTAGCGGGAGTTCCGACGAGCAGTACTTC
>TRBJ2-3|.|.|TRBV11-3
CASSPRDSYTDTQYF
TGTGCCAGCAGCCCCCGGGACTCGTACACAGATACGCAGTATTTT
>TRBJ2-2|.|.|TRBV30
CAWSGRNFNFTTNTGELFF
TGTGCCTGGAGTGGTCGCAACTTTAATTTTACTACGAACACCGGGGAGCTGTTTTTT
>TRBJ1-2|.|TRBD1|TRBV6-5
CASKAYDRALGYTF
TGTGCCAGCAAAGCTTACGACAGGGCGTTAGGCTACACCTTC
>TRBJ1-1|.|.|TRBV7-9
CASSLSPPTEAFF
TGTGCCAGCAGCTTGAGTCCCCCCACTGAAGCTTTCTTT
>TRBJ2-5|.|TRBD1|TRBV28
CASSLYRGQAETQYF
TGTGCCAGCAGTCTATACAGGGGGCAGGCGGAGACCCAGTACTTC
>TRBJ2-1|.|.|TRBV12-1
CASTSAGAVYNEQFF
TGTGCCAGCACCAGCGCGGGGGCGGTCTACAATGAGCAGTTCTTC
>TRBJ1-5|.|TRBD1|TRBV7-2
CASSPGTGYSNQPQHF
TGTGCCAGCAGCCCTGGGACAGGCTATAGCAATCAGCCCCAGCATTTT
>TRBJ1-2|once|TRBD1|TRBV28
CASSTPGGNYGYTF
TGTGCCAGCAGTACACCAGGGGGAAACTATGGCTACACCTTC
>TRBJ1-4|.|.|TRBV7-9
CASSLTATNEKLFF
TGTGCCAGCAGCTTGACAGCAACTAATGAAAAACTGTTTTTT
>TRBJ1-4|.|.|TRBV12-3/TRBV12-4
CASSLSNEKLFF
TGTGCCAGCAGCCTTAGTAATGAAAAACTGTTTTTT
>TRBJ1-5|.|TRBD1|TRBV29-1
CSVVARCIKQGTSNQPQHF
TGCAGCGTTGTGGCCAGATGTATCAAACAGGGGACTTCCAATCAGCCCCAGCATTTT
>TRBJ2-7|.|.|TRBV3-1/TRBV3-2
CASSPSSSYEQYF
TGTGCCAGCAGCCCTTCGAGCTCCTACGAGCAGTACTTC
>TRBJ2-7|.|.|TRBV19
CASSGRLAVELSYEQYF
TGTGCCAGTAGTGGCAGGCTAGCCGTGGAACTTTCCTACGAGCAGTACTTC